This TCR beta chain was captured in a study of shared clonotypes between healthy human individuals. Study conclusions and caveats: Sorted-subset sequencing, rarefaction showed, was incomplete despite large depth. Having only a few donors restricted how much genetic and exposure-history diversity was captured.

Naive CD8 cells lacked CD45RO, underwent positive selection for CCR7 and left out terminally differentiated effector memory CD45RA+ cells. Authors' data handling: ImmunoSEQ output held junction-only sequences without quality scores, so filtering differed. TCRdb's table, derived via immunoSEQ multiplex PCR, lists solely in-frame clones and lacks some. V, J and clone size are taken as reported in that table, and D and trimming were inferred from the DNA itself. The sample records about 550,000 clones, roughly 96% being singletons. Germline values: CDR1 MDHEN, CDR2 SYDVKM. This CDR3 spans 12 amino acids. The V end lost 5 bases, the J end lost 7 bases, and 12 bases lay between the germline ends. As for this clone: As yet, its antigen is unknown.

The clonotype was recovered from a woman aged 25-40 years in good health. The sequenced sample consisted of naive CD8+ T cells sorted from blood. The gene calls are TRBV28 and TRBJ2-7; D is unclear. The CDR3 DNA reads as TGTGCCAGCAGTGTGGATGGTGTAGAGCAGTACTTC. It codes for CASSVDGVEQYF.